The clone carrying this T cell receptor (beta chain) was seen repeatedly, ten times or more. Its antigen is not identified. This sample is drawn from a study of T cell repertoires in cytomegalovirus infection. Overall study context: A matching HLA type, together with CMV infection, was signaled by public TCR beta signatures.

Study-wide findings and caveats: Across the ex vivo response, the dominant clonotypes were HLA-C-restricted CMV-specific TCR beta clonotypes. Totalled public TCR beta family frequency picked out people who carried CMV plus the relevant HLA.

This CDR3 spans 17 amino acids. Trimming pared 5 bases from V and 6 bases from J, leaving 23 bases between. Germline CDR1 is SEHNR and CDR2 is FQNEAQ (reference sequence). TCRdb analysed the reads with MiXCR anew, one entry per CDR3 protein. This table holds approximately 500,000 distinct CDR3 sequences, about 17% found once. The sequence derives from a human donor in good health (CMV status not recorded). Some clones in this sample may be carry-over from other donors' samples. Sequencing was done on a sample of CD8+ T cells from PBMCs. V usage is TRBV7-9 and J usage is TRBJ1-5; D possibly corresponds to TRBD1 (5 bases). The CDR3 sequence: CASSQGAVVGSGQPQHF. CDR3 DNA sequence: TGTGCCAGCAGCCAGGGCGCGGTCGTGGGGAGCGGTCAGCCCCAGCATTTT.